The 14 T cell receptor beta chains in this list originate from one sample, sequenced in a study of response to subunit inactivated influenza vaccine. TCRdb fed the RT-PCR reads into MiXCR, producing one record per CDR3 protein. The sample yields approximately 700,000 distinct CDR3 sequences, approximately 15% seen once. The source was PBMCs from blood, collected roughly 12 days after vaccination. These receptors originate from a man in his fifties or sixties who received an inactivated influenza vaccine.

This clonotype was found many times. The rearrangement joins TRBV3-1 to TRBJ2-5, with 15 bases aligning to TRBD2. There are 16 residues in the CDR3. V shed 4 bases, J shed 5 bases, and the junction held 5 bases outside the gene matches. Looked up from germline, CDR1 is LGHDT and CDR2 is YNNKEL (reference sequence). This CDR3 reads CASSRSGLAGGETQYF. Written as DNA, the CDR3 is TGTGCCAGCAGCCGCTCGGGACTAGCGGGAGGCGAGACCCAGTACTTC.

The sample holds a few counts of this clonotype. The chain is built from TRBV6-2 or TRBV6-3 and TRBJ1-5; D unresolved. Trimming took 6 bases from V and 6 from J, leaving 12 bases between them. CDR3 length: 13 residues. Germline V CDR1 and CDR2: MNHEY, SVGEGT. The DNA for the CDR3 is TGTGCCAGCAGGGTTCTTCTAAGTCAGCCCCAGCATTTT. Its translation: CASRVLLSQPQHF.

The chain links TRBV14 to TRBJ1-1; D is ambiguous. The CDR3 extends over 15 amino acids. V was cut by 4 bases and J by 0 bases, with 12 bases left in between. Germline values: CDR1 SGHDN, CDR2 FVKESK. The CDR3 here is CASSPTVRMNTEAFF. DNA of the CDR3: TGTGCCAGCAGCCCAACGGTCCGAATGAACACTGAAGCTTTCTTT.

This clonotype showed up many times. J is TRBJ2-5 and V is TRBV9; maybe TRBD1 (5 bases). This CDR3 spans 15 amino acids. Trimming shortened V by 0 bases and J by 5 bases, and 14 bases separated the two germline ends. CDR1 is SGDLS, CDR2 YYNGEE, per germline. In DNA form, the CDR3 reads TGTGCCAGCAGCGTAGAAGGGGCGTTCGGGGAGACCCAGTACTTC. Its protein is CASSVEGAFGETQYF. The variable domain in full, with the rest retrieved from reference TRBV9 and TRBJ2-5, is DSGVTQTPKHLITATGQRVTLRCSPRSGDLSVYWYQQSLDQGLQFLIQYYNGEERAKGNILERFSAQQFPDLHSELNLSSLELGDSALYFCASSVEGAFGETQYFGPGTRLLVL.

This clonotype was counted a few times. The chain links TRBV12-3 or TRBV12-4 to TRBJ2-1, with D unclear. The ends were cut back, 6 bases at V and 8 bases at J, with 8 bases in the middle. CDR3 length: 11 residues. The CDR3 loop is CASSPRDEQFF. The CDR3 DNA sequence: TGTGCCAGCAGCCCAAGAGATGAGCAGTTCTTC.

This clonotype was detected ten times or more. The chain has TRBV29-1 and TRBJ2-5; 10 bases align to TRBD1. Unmatched junction bases numbered 11, after V lost 5 bases and J lost 5 bases. Per germline, CDR1 SQVTM and CDR2 ANQGSEA. The CDR3 is 15 residues long. The CDR3 protein is CSVPPGQGNRETQYF. The CDR3 DNA reads as TGCAGCGTTCCTCCGGGACAGGGGAATCGGGAGACCCAGTACTTC. The variable domain in full, with the rest retrieved from reference TRBV29-1 and TRBJ2-5, is SAVISQKPSRDICQRGTSLTIQCQVDSQVTMMFWYRQQPGQSLTLIATANQGSEATYESGFVIDKFPISRPNLTFSTLTVSNMSPEDSSIYLCSVPPGQGNRETQYFGPGTRLLVL.

DNA for the CDR3: TGTGCCAGCAACCATGGACAGGGAATGAACACTGAAGCTTTCTTT. This gives the protein CASNHGQGMNTEAFF. V and J are TRBV3-1 and TRBJ1-1; 8 nucleotides align to TRBD1. Germline V gene lookup returns CDR1 LGHDT and CDR2 YNNKEL (reference sequence). V was pared by 7 bases and J by 0 bases, with 7 bases of the junction left unmatched. CDR3 length equals 15 residues.

There are a few counts of this clonotype. The chain has TRBV30 and TRBJ1-6; D unclear. V lost 4 bases to trimming and J lost 5 bases, with 9 bases between them. This CDR3 has 13 amino acids. Per the germline V gene, CDR1 is GTSNPN and CDR2 is SVGIG (reference sequence). CDR3 bases: TGTGCCTGGACGGTATACCATAATTCACCCCTCCACTTT. Amino acids: CAWTVYHNSPLHF.

This clonotype showed up just a few times. The V and J genes are TRBV18 and TRBJ2-5; no reliable D call. CDR1 and CDR2 from the germline V gene are KGHSH and LQKENI. The CDR3 length is 14 residues. Deletions cut 5 bases from V and 1 base from J, with 11 bases between. The CDR3 sequence is CASSTRTGQETQYF. The CDR3 region has the DNA TGTGCCAGCTCAACCCGGACGGGCCAAGAGACCCAGTACTTC.

The chain is built from TRBV29-1 and TRBJ2-1; 8 bases align to TRBD2. Germline values: CDR1 SQVTM, CDR2 ANQGSEA. J gave up 8 bases and V 5 bases, and 11 bases lay outside the gene matches. This CDR3 is 14 amino acids long. The CDR3 DNA follows: TGCAGCGTTTTACGGCACGCGGGGGGCGATGAGCAGTTCTTC. This encodes CSVLRHAGGDEQFF.

Of note for this clonotype: No conserved phenylalanine or tryptophan is present at the end of the CDR3, so a read error is the likely explanation. The gene calls are TRBV7-9 and TRBJ2-7; 7 nucleotides agree with TRBD1. Looked up from germline, CDR1 is SEHNR and CDR2 is FQNEAQ (reference sequence). The length of the CDR3 is 14 residues. Trimming took 6 bases from V and 0 from J; bases not matched to a gene: 5. The CDR3 spells CASRETGSSYEQYS. The CDR3 coding sequence is TGTGCCAGCAGGGAGACAGGGAGCTCCTACGAGCAGTACTCC.

This clonotype was recorded many times. CDR3 sequence: CSIHRGMNTEAFF. The CDR3, as DNA: TGCAGCATCCACAGGGGAATGAACACTGAAGCTTTCTTT. The chain is built from TRBV29-1 and TRBJ1-1; 7 nucleotides match TRBD1. The V and J ends lost 8 bases and 0 bases, in that order; junction bases with no gene match: 6. The CDR3 runs to 13 residues. From germline, CDR1 is SQVTM and CDR2 ANQGSEA. Complete variable domain (other parts from reference TRBV29-1 and TRBJ1-1): SAVISQKPSRDICQRGTSLTIQCQVDSQVTMMFWYRQQPGQSLTLIATANQGSEATYESGFVIDKFPISRPNLTFSTLTVSNMSPEDSSIYLCSIHRGMNTEAFFGQGTRLTVV.

This clonotype was observed a handful of times. The CDR3 loop reads CASSLGVRGAFETYEQYF. As DNA, the CDR3 is TGTGCCAGCAGCTTAGGCGTGCGGGGGGCCTTCGAAACCTACGAGCAGTACTTC. The V and J genes are TRBV11-1 and TRBJ2-7; 8 bases line up with TRBD2. The CDR3 contains 18 residues. Per the germline V gene, CDR1 is SGHAT and CDR2 is FQDESV (reference sequence). After removal of 1 base from V and 2 bases from J, the junction contained 13 bases not matched to a gene.

The chain uses TRBV11-2 and TRBJ2-5, with TRBD2 identical over 7 bases. The germline CDR1 and CDR2 sequences are SGHAT and FQNNGV. V trimming: 1 base; J trimming: 5 bases; junction bases outside the gene matches: 7. The CDR3 loop spans 15 amino acids. CDR3 amino acids: CASSLGGGSRETQYF. The CDR3 nucleotides are TGTGCCAGCAGCTTAGGCGGCGGGAGTAGGGAGACCCAGTACTTC. The full variable domain, its missing parts supplied by reference TRBV11-2 and TRBJ2-5, is EAGVAQSPRYKIIEKRQSVAFWCNPISGHATLYWYQQILGQGPKLLIQFQNNGVVDDSQLPKDRFSAERLKGVDSTLKIQPAKLEDSAVYLCASSLGGGSRETQYFGPGTRLLVL.